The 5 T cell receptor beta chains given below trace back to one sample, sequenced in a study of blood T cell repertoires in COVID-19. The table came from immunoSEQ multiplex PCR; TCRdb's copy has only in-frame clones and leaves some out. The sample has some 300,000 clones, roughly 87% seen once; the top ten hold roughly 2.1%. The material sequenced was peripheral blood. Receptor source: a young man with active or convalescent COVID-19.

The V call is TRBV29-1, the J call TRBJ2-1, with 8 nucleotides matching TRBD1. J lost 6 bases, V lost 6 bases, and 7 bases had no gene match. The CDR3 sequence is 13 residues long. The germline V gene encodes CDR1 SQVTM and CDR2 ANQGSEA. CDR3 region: CSVDGQGLNEQFF. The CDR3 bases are TGCAGCGTCGACGGACAGGGACTCAATGAGCAGTTCTTC.

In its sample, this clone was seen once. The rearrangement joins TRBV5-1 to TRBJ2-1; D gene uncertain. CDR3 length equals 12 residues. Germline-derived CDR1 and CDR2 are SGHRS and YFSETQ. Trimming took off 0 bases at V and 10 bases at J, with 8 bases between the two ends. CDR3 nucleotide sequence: TGCGCCAGCAGCTTGGCCAACCGGGAGCAGTTCTTC. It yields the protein CASSLANREQFF.

CDR3 coding DNA: TGTGCCAGCCCCCGGGGGCGGGAGGGTTCAGGGGAGCAGTACTTC. Protein: CASPRGREGSGEQYF. The chain couples TRBV27 to TRBJ2-7, with 9 bases lining up with TRBD2. The V and J ends lost 8 bases and 7 bases, in that order; junction bases with no gene match: 15. There are 15 residues in the CDR3. Germline V gene data show CDR1 as MNHEY and CDR2 as SMNVEV (reference sequence).

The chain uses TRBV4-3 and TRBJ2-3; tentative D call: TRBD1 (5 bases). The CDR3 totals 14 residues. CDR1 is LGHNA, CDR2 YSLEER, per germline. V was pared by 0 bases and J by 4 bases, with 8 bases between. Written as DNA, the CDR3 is TGCGCCAGCAGCCAAGACAGGGTCTCAGATACGCAGTATTTT. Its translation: CASSQDRVSDTQYF.

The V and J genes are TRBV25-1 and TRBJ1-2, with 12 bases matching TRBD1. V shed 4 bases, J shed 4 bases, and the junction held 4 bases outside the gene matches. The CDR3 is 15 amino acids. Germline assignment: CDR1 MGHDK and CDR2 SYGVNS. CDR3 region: CASSAPGQGAYGYTF. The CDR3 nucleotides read TGTGCCAGCAGTGCTCCGGGACAGGGGGCCTATGGCTACACCTTC.